These 25 T cell receptor beta chains came from one sample sequenced in a study of blood T cell repertoires in COVID-19. Produced via immunoSEQ multiplex PCR; TCRdb's table is partial and in-frame only. The sample holds 100,000 or so clones, roughly 76% seen once. Sequencing was performed on peripheral blood. These receptor sequences come from a woman aged 70-85 years with acute or convalescent COVID-19.

This clone occurred once. V and J are TRBV7-9 and TRBJ2-2, with D unclear. CDR1 is SEHNR, CDR2 FQNEAQ, per germline (reference sequence). The CDR3 sequence is 15 residues long. V dropped 4 bases and J dropped 6 bases, with 15 bases sitting between them. CDR3 in DNA: TGTGCCAGCAGCTCTCCCCGGAGAGGAGCCGGGGAGCTGTTTTTT. It translates to CASSSPRRGAGELFF.

The chain carries TRBV6-2 or TRBV6-3 and TRBJ2-7; the D gene is possibly TRBD2 (6 bases). Trimming took off 5 bases at V and 12 bases at J, with 14 bases between the two ends. CDR3 length: 11 residues. Germline V lookup: CDR1 MNHEY, CDR2 SVGEGT. The CDR3 is CASSNIRGGYF. The DNA for the CDR3 is TGTGCCAGCAGTAACATCCGGGGAGGGTACTTC.

Details on this clone: At one end the junction does not follow the germline gene, possibly because of a read error. The chain combines TRBV7-7 with TRBJ2-2; TRBD2 matches at 12 bases. The CDR3 length is 19 residues. Germline V gives CDR1 SSHAT, CDR2 FNYEAQ (reference sequence). CDR3 sequence: CASSLGSSGRAQNTGELFF. CDR3 coding DNA: TGTGCTAGCAGCTTGGGTTCTAGCGGGAGGGCCCAGAACACCGGGGAGCTGTTTTTT. The full variable domain, with the rest looked up from reference TRBV7-7 and TRBJ2-2, is GAGVSQSPRYKVTKRGQDVTLRCDPISSHATLYWYQQALGQGPEFLTYFNYEAQPDKSGLPSDRFSAERPEGSISTLTIQRTEQRDSAMYRCASSLGSSGRAQNTGELFFGEGSRLTVL.

The V call is TRBV3-1 (or the pseudogene TRBV3-2), the J call TRBJ2-5; TRBD2 matches 8 bases. Germline lookup yields CDR1 LGHDT and CDR2 YNNKEL (reference sequence). The CDR3 has 14 amino acids. The ends lost 5 bases at V and 4 bases at J; junction bases unmatched: 6. CDR3 in amino acids: CASSSGTSGETQYF. The CDR3, as DNA: TGTGCCAGCAGCTCCGGGACTAGTGGAGAGACCCAGTACTTC.

The chain joins TRBV25-1 to TRBJ1-2; possible D gene TRBD1, 5 bases. Looked up from germline, CDR1 is MGHDK and CDR2 is SYGVNS. V dropped 2 bases and J dropped 3 bases, with 10 bases sitting between them. The CDR3 is made up of 14 amino acids. As DNA, the CDR3 is TGTGCCAGCAGTGAACAGGGCCGAGACTATGGCTACACCTTC. Translation: CASSEQGRDYGYTF.

In its sample, this clone was seen a few times. The rearrangement joins TRBV20-1 to TRBJ1-4; D possibly corresponds to TRBD1 (5 bases). V was trimmed by 6 bases and J by 8 bases, leaving 10 bases between them. Germline V gene data show CDR1 as DFQATT and CDR2 as SNEGSKA (reference sequence). The length of the CDR3 is 11 residues. The CDR3 region has the DNA TGCAGTGCCCTCCGACAGGAAAAACTGTTTTTT. Translated: CSALRQEKLFF.

The V call is TRBV4-1, the J call TRBJ2-3, with 10 bases identical to TRBD2. V shed 1 base, J shed 1 base, and the junction held 5 bases outside the gene matches. CDR3 length: 17 amino acids. Germline V lookup: CDR1 MGHRA, CDR2 YSYEKL. The CDR3 bases are TGCGCCAGCAGCCAAGGTGGTCTAGCGGGGGGCACAGATACGCAGTATTTT. Translation gives CASSQGGLAGGTDTQYF.

A single count supports this clone. This chain uses TRBV27 with TRBJ2-7, with D possibly matching TRBD2 (6 bases). This CDR3 spans 14 amino acids. CDR1 is MNHEY, CDR2 SMNVEV, per germline (reference sequence). Trimming stripped 5 bases from V and 2 bases from J, with 13 bases between. CDR3 in amino acids: CASSHRDSPYEQYF. The CDR3 bases are TGTGCCAGCAGTCATCGGGACTCCCCCTACGAGCAGTACTTC.

CDR3 DNA sequence: TGTGCCAGCAGCTTAGCGCCGGGAGACTATGGCTACACCTTC. It yields the protein CASSLAPGDYGYTF. The rearrangement links TRBV7-8 to TRBJ1-2; D not resolved. The CDR3 has 14 residues. CDR1 is SGHVS, CDR2 FQNEAQ, per germline. V was cut by 0 bases and J by 3 bases, with 8 bases left in between.

The rearrangement joins TRBV30 to TRBJ1-2; D is unclear. The CDR3 loop spans 12 amino acids. Germline V lookup: CDR1 GTSNPN, CDR2 SVGIG (reference sequence). Trimming shortened V by 3 bases and J by 6 bases, and 11 bases separated the two germline ends. The CDR3 region has the DNA TGTGCCTGGAGACCCCTCCGGGATGGCTACACCTTC. It specifies CAWRPLRDGYTF.

The V gene is TRBV6-1, the J gene TRBJ1-2, with D possibly matching TRBD1 (5 bases). CDR3 size: 13 residues. Trimming pared 3 bases from V and 5 bases from J, leaving 10 bases between. The germline gives CDR1 MNHNS, CDR2 SASEGT. CDR3 DNA sequence: TGTGCCAGCAGTGATAGGACACTTTATGGCTACACCTTC. It specifies CASSDRTLYGYTF.

The rearrangement joins TRBV9 to TRBJ2-7, with 7 nucleotides matching TRBD1. This CDR3 contains 14 residues. V lost 2 bases to trimming and J lost 2 bases; unmatched junction nucleotides: 4. Germline assignment: CDR1 SGDLS and CDR2 YYNGEE. CDR3 coding DNA: TGTGCCAGCAGCGTCGGACAGGAGCCCTACGAGCAGTACTTC. Amino acid sequence: CASSVGQEPYEQYF. Full variable domain (outside the CDR3, taken from reference TRBV9 and TRBJ2-7): DSGVTQTPKHLITATGQRVTLRCSPRSGDLSVYWYQQSLDQGLQFLIQYYNGEERAKGNILERFSAQQFPDLHSELNLSSLELGDSALYFCASSVGQEPYEQYFGPGTRLTVT.

The gene calls are TRBV7-6 and TRBJ2-1; 10 bases map to TRBD2. V lost 5 bases and J lost 4; bases outside the gene matches: 8. This CDR3 has 16 amino acids. CDR1 is SGHVS and CDR2 is FNYEAQ in the germline V gene. The DNA for the CDR3 is TGTGCCAGCAGCGCCCGACTAGCGGGCCAATACAATGAGCAGTTCTTC. This encodes CASSARLAGQYNEQFF.

This chain uses TRBV11-2 with TRBJ1-6; D not resolved. Germline V gene lookup returns CDR1 SGHAT and CDR2 FQNNGV. V was trimmed by 5 bases and J by 9 bases, leaving 14 bases between them. The CDR3 loop spans 14 amino acids. This CDR3 is CASSDTLSGSPLHF. The DNA of the CDR3 is TGTGCCAGCAGCGATACCCTTAGTGGTTCACCCCTCCACTTT. Full variable domain (missing parts from reference TRBV11-2 and TRBJ1-6): EAGVAQSPRYKIIEKRQSVAFWCNPISGHATLYWYQQILGQGPKLLIQFQNNGVVDDSQLPKDRFSAERLKGVDSTLKIQPAKLEDSAVYLCASSDTLSGSPLHFGNGTRLTVT.

V gene TRBV28 combines with J gene TRBJ1-1; 9 nucleotides align to TRBD1. With V trimmed by 1 base and J by 7 bases, 10 bases remained unmatched. Germline assignment: CDR1 MDHEN and CDR2 SYDVKM. This CDR3 contains 16 residues. The CDR3 protein is CASSLSVQGALSEAFF. CDR3 nucleotide sequence: TGTGCCAGCAGTTTATCCGTACAGGGGGCGTTAAGTGAAGCTTTCTTT.

The rearrangement uses TRBV4-1 and TRBJ2-7; TRBD2 matches at 16 bases. This CDR3 is built from 18 residues. J lost 5 bases, V lost 3 bases, and 10 bases had no gene match. Germline CDR1 is MGHRA and CDR2 is YSYEKL. The CDR3 DNA sequence: TGCGCCAGCAGCCAGGGACTAGCGGGGGGGCCGGGTCGCGACGAGCAGTACTTC. Protein product: CASSQGLAGGPGRDEQYF.

This clone was counted between two and nine times. The V gene is TRBV2, the J gene TRBJ1-3; D is perhaps TRBD1 (5 bases). The CDR3 runs 14 residues. Germline V lookup: CDR1 SNHLY, CDR2 FYNNEI. Between the trimmed V and J ends, which lost 2 bases and 4 bases, there was a span of 9 bases. The CDR3 spells CASSERQGGNTIYF. The CDR3 DNA reads TGTGCCAGCAGTGAAAGGCAGGGAGGAAACACCATATATTTT.

CDR3 sequence reads: CASSQTSTSGTDTQYF. CDR3 coding DNA: TGTGCCAGCAGCCAGACGTCGACTAGCGGCACAGATACGCAGTATTTT. V is TRBV3-1 (or the pseudogene TRBV3-2) and J is TRBJ2-3, with 8 bases fitting TRBD2. The CDR3 length is 16 residues. Germline V gene lookup returns CDR1 LGHDT and CDR2 YNNKEL (reference sequence). Trimming took 3 bases from V and 1 from J; bases not matched to a gene: 6.

As DNA, the CDR3 is TGTGCTAGTGGTTCAGCTAGCGGGGGGGCATATGAGCAGTTCTTC. Its protein product is CASGSASGGAYEQFF. The chain joins TRBV12-5 to TRBJ2-1; TRBD2 matches 12 bases. CDR3 length equals 15 residues. The trim removed 4 bases at V and 8 bases at J, leaving 6 bases unmatched. Germline CDR1 LGHNT, CDR2 FRNRAP. The entire variable domain, with the rest obtained from reference TRBV12-5 and TRBJ2-1, is as follows: DARVTQTPRHKVTEMGQEVTMRCQPILGHNTVFWYRQTMMQGLELLAYFRNRAPLDDSGMPKDRFSAEMPDATLATLKIQPSEPRDSAVYFCASGSASGGAYEQFFGPGTRLTVL.

This clone was seen just once. The chain couples TRBV7-7 to TRBJ2-1; D unresolved. The CDR3 is 13 residues long. CDR1 and CDR2 (germline): SSHAT, FNYEAQ (reference sequence). V dropped 1 base and J dropped 5 bases, with 6 bases sitting between them. The CDR3 is CASSLDSHNEQFF. CDR3 nucleotides: TGTGCCAGCAGCTTAGATAGCCACAATGAGCAGTTCTTC.

This rearrangement joins TRBV4-1 to TRBJ2-3; a weak D match, TRBD1 (7 bases). The CDR3 runs 16 residues. Germline V gene lookup returns CDR1 MGHRA and CDR2 YSYEKL. V was pared by 3 bases and J by 0 bases, with 13 bases between. The DNA for the CDR3 is TGCGCCAGCAGCCAGGCCAGGGGGGCCAGCACAGATACGCAGTATTTT. It codes for CASSQARGASTDTQYF.

The rearrangement joins TRBV5-1 to TRBJ2-1, with 10 bases matching TRBD2. V lost 3 bases and J lost 7; bases outside the gene matches: 10. There are 16 residues in the CDR3. CDR1 and CDR2 from the germline V gene are SGHRS and YFSETQ. CDR3 in amino acids: CASSSPTSGPGNEQFF. The CDR3 DNA is TGCGCCAGCAGCTCCCCGACTAGCGGGCCAGGGAATGAGCAGTTCTTC.

The genes are TRBV5-4 and TRBJ1-4; the match to TRBD1 covers 10 bases. The CDR3 extends over 14 amino acids. Per germline, CDR1 SGHNT and CDR2 YYREEE (reference sequence). The J segment lost 10 bases and the V segment lost 4 bases, leaving 7 bases of the junction unmatched. The CDR3 protein is CASSRETGGGKLFF. Written as DNA, the CDR3 is TGTGCCAGCAGCCGTGAGACAGGGGGCGGAAAACTGTTTTTT.

The CDR3 loop reads CASSLARGQGGGYTF. The DNA for the CDR3 is TGTGCCAGCAGTTTAGCCCGGGGACAGGGAGGCGGCTACACCTTC. The rearrangement joins TRBV27 to TRBJ1-2; 9 bases match TRBD1. The germline V gene has CDR1 MNHEY and CDR2 SMNVEV (reference sequence). The trim removed 2 bases at V and 8 bases at J, leaving 9 bases unmatched. This CDR3 comprises 15 residues.

The chain combines TRBV19 with TRBJ2-7; no definite D call. CDR1 is LNHDA, CDR2 SQIVND, per germline (reference sequence). Trimming cost V 5 bases and J 0 bases, with 8 bases left between them. This CDR3 has 13 amino acids. CDR3 DNA: TGTGCCAGTAGTTCGGTCTCCTCCTACGAGCAGTACTTC. This codes for CASSSVSSYEQYF. Full variable domain (remainder filled in from reference TRBV19 and TRBJ2-7): DGGITQSPKYLFRKEGQNVTLSCEQNLNHDAMYWYRQDPGQGLRLIYYSQIVNDFQKGDIAEGYSVSREKKESFPLTVTSAQKNPTAFYLCASSSVSSYEQYFGPGTRLTVT.